Each of the 18 T cell receptor beta chains below was sequenced from the same sample in a study of T-cell memory formation after mild COVID-19. TCRdb ran MiXCR on the 5' RACE reads and lists one entry per CDR3 protein. The sample has hundreds of thousands of distinct CDR3 sequences; around an eighth are singletons. The sequenced material came from PBMCs or a T cell subset sorted from them (not recorded which). The receptors were gathered from a man younger than 30 who had mild COVID-19 (a few samples of this study predate the infection). Cell type and time point are not known.

The rearrangement uses TRBV7-3 and TRBJ2-1, with 8 bases matching TRBD2. The V gene end was trimmed by 5 bases and the J gene end by 5 bases; junction bases not matched to a gene: 11. Germline V gene sequence: CDR1 SGHTA, CDR2 FQGTGA. CDR3 length equals 16 residues. For the CDR3, the DNA is TGTGCCAGCAGCAGACGGGGGGGCCTCGCCGACAATGAGCAGTTCTTC. It yields the protein CASSRRGGLADNEQFF.

The rearrangement uses TRBV6-5 and TRBJ2-1; 14 positions match TRBD2. The CDR3 length is 15 residues. The germline CDR1 and CDR2 sequences are MNHEY and SVGAGI. The ends lost 5 bases at V and 9 bases at J; junction bases unmatched: 6. This CDR3 reads CASSRRGTSGGEQFF. The CDR3 nucleotides are TGTGCCAGCAGTCGAAGGGGGACTAGCGGGGGTGAGCAGTTCTTC.

The rearrangement links TRBV19 to TRBJ2-3; TRBD1 aligns across 9 bases. From germline, CDR1 is LNHDA and CDR2 SQIVND (reference sequence). The CDR3 runs 14 residues. The ends lost 9 bases at V and 3 bases at J; junction bases unmatched: 7. CDR3 region: CASHDRGWTDTQYF. The CDR3 DNA is TGTGCCAGCCATGACAGGGGGTGGACAGATACGCAGTATTTT.

This clonotype has a handful of counts. The rearrangement links TRBV11-2 to TRBJ2-3; 8 nucleotides match TRBD2. CDR3 length: 16 residues. V lost 0 bases, J lost 2 bases, and 4 bases stayed unmatched. Germline V gene sequence: CDR1 SGHAT, CDR2 FQNNGV. CDR3 bases: TGTGCCAGCAGCTTAGAGGTAGCGGGGACCACAGATACGCAGTATTTT. Its protein is CASSLEVAGTTDTQYF.

This clonotype was detected only a few times. Compared with germline, one end of the junction differs, possibly owing to a read error. The chain has TRBV7-7 and TRBJ2-1; the D gene is possibly TRBD2 (6 bases). The CDR3 loop spans 14 amino acids. The V gene's germline CDR1 is SSHAT and CDR2 FNYEAQ (reference sequence). CDR3 coding DNA: TGTGCTAGCAGCTTAGTGGCGGGGACCAATGAGCAGTTCTTC. This encodes CASSLVAGTNEQFF.

The CDR3, as DNA: TGTGCCAGCAGCTTCGGACAGGGGTTCTACTATGGCTACACCTTC. Its protein is CASSFGQGFYYGYTF. The V and J genes are TRBV7-9 and TRBJ1-2; TRBD1 agrees at 9 bases. J lost 3 bases, V lost 3 bases, and 5 bases had no gene match. The CDR3 spans 15 residues. CDR1 SEHNR and CDR2 FQNEAQ come from the germline V gene (reference sequence). Full variable domain (outside the CDR3, taken from reference TRBV7-9 and TRBJ1-2): DTGVSQNPRHKITKRGQNVTFRCDPISEHNRLYWYRQTLGQGPEFLTYFQNEAQLEKSRLLSDRFSAERPKGSFSTLEIQRTEQGDSAMYLCASSFGQGFYYGYTFGSGTRLTVV.

Many counts were recorded for this clonotype. The chain links TRBV20-1 to TRBJ2-3, with D perhaps TRBD1 or TRBD2 (6 bases each). CDR1 DFQATT and CDR2 SNEGSKA come from the germline V gene (reference sequence). CDR3 length: 16 residues. V lost 0 bases and J 4 bases, leaving 17 bases between the germline ends. This CDR3 reads CSARDLLGGGPDTQYF. Here the CDR3 DNA reads TGCAGTGCTAGAGATCTCCTGGGGGGCGGCCCAGATACGCAGTATTTT.

The sample holds many counts of this clonotype. The V and J genes are TRBV5-1 and TRBJ1-6; D might be TRBD1 (5 bases). V lost 2 bases, J lost 8 bases, and 8 bases lay in between. The CDR3 sequence is 13 residues long. The germline gives CDR1 SGHRS, CDR2 YFSETQ. The CDR3 coding sequence is TGCGCCAGCAGCTTAAAACAGGATTCACCCCTCCACTTT. This encodes CASSLKQDSPLHF.

The rearrangement joins TRBV6-2 or TRBV6-3 to TRBJ2-7; D is possibly TRBD2 (6 bases). Germline CDR1 MNHEY, CDR2 SVGEGT. V was clipped by 2 bases and J by 6 bases, with 14 bases between them. CDR3 length: 14 residues. CDR3 sequence: CASSYGTASGEQYF. The DNA of the CDR3 is TGTGCCAGCAGTTACGGGACTGCCTCTGGCGAGCAGTACTTC.

This clonotype has only a few counts. This chain connects TRBV5-1 to TRBJ1-4; D possibly corresponds to TRBD1 (5 bases). There are 13 residues in the CDR3. V gave up 7 bases and J gave up 7 bases, with 14 bases separating them. Germline V lookup: CDR1 SGHRS, CDR2 YFSETQ. CDR3: CASARGAGEKLFF. CDR3 DNA sequence: TGCGCCAGCGCCAGAGGGGCCGGTGAAAAACTGTTTTTT.

The chain couples TRBV6-2 or TRBV6-3 to TRBJ2-5; no reliable D call. V dropped 8 bases and J dropped 5 bases, with 15 bases sitting between them. Germline CDR1 reads MNHEY; CDR2 reads SVGEGT. This CDR3 contains 13 residues. This CDR3 is CASRSGPPETQYF. The CDR3 DNA is TGTGCCAGCCGTTCGGGCCCCCCGGAGACCCAGTACTTC.

This clonotype appeared many times. This sequence joins TRBV5-1 and TRBJ1-2; D remains unclear. Per the germline V gene, CDR1 is SGHRS and CDR2 is YFSETQ. This CDR3 has 13 amino acids. Trimming removed 0 bases from V and 0 bases from J, with 3 bases in between. Here the CDR3 reads CASSLEPNYGYTF. CDR3 bases: TGCGCCAGCAGCTTGGAGCCTAACTATGGCTACACCTTC. Filled out from reference TRBV5-1 and TRBJ1-2, the complete variable domain reads KAGVTQTPRYLIKTRGQQVTLSCSPISGHRSVSWYQQTPGQGLQFLFEYFSETQRNKGNFPGRFSGRQFSNSRSEMNVSTLELGDSALYLCASSLEPNYGYTFGSGTRLTVV.

The genes are TRBV29-1 and TRBJ1-2, with D uncertain. Trimming stripped 4 bases from V and 4 bases from J, with 13 bases between. Germline V gives CDR1 SQVTM, CDR2 ANQGSEA. This CDR3 is 13 amino acids long. CDR3 amino acids: CSVVGELAYGYTF. DNA for the CDR3: TGCAGCGTTGTGGGAGAGCTAGCCTATGGCTACACCTTC.

This clonotype has only a few counts. The genes are TRBV10-3 and TRBJ2-5; possible D gene TRBD2, 6 bases. Germline-derived CDR1 and CDR2 are ENHRY and SYGVKD. The CDR3 is 13 amino acids. The V end lost 2 bases, the J end lost 5 bases, and 9 bases lay between the germline ends. CDR3 in amino acids: CAISEGRGETQYF. The CDR3 DNA reads as TGTGCCATCAGTGAGGGTCGGGGGGAGACCCAGTACTTC.

This clonotype was observed a few times. The chain has TRBV3-1 and TRBJ2-2, with 11 bases lining up with TRBD1. Germline assignment: CDR1 LGHDT and CDR2 YNNKEL (reference sequence). This CDR3 is 15 amino acids long. The V and J ends lost 4 bases and 6 bases, in that order; junction bases with no gene match: 4. The DNA of the CDR3 is TGTGCCAGCAGCCTCGGGACAGGGGGGGCCGGGGAGCTGTTTTTT. Amino acid sequence: CASSLGTGGAGELFF.

This sequence joins TRBV28 and TRBJ2-3; D possibly uses TRBD1 or TRBD2 (6 bases each). The ends were cut back, 7 bases at V and 8 bases at J, with 37 bases in the middle. Looked up from germline, CDR1 is MDHEN and CDR2 is SYDVKM. The CDR3 runs to 20 residues. The CDR3 sequence: CASNLPRGQGQVVERGTQYF. In nucleotides, the CDR3 is TGTGCCAGCAACCTCCCCCGGGGGCAGGGGCAAGTCGTGGAGAGGGGTACGCAGTATTTT.

J is TRBJ2-7 and V is TRBV5-1; 8 nucleotides agree with TRBD1. Germline V gene data show CDR1 as SGHRS and CDR2 as YFSETQ. The J segment lost 1 base and the V segment lost 4 bases, leaving 4 bases of the junction unmatched. The CDR3 covers 14 residues. The DNA of the CDR3 is TGCGCCAGCAGCCACGGGACAGGTTCCTACGAGCAGTACTTC. This codes for CASSHGTGSYEQYF. Full variable domain (missing parts from reference TRBV5-1 and TRBJ2-7): KAGVTQTPRYLIKTRGQQVTLSCSPISGHRSVSWYQQTPGQGLQFLFEYFSETQRNKGNFPGRFSGRQFSNSRSEMNVSTLELGDSALYLCASSHGTGSYEQYFGPGTRLTVT.

This clonotype was detected only a few times. This chain uses TRBV15 with TRBJ1-6, with a possible D match to TRBD1 (6 bases). CDR3 length: 15 amino acids. The V gene's germline CDR1 is LNHNV and CDR2 YYDKDF (reference sequence). The V gene lost 5 bases and the J gene lost 10 bases, with 18 bases spanning the gap. The CDR3 region has the DNA TGTGCCACCAGCCTAACTAGAGAACAGGGATCACCCCTCCACTTT. This gives the protein CATSLTREQGSPLHF.